This T cell receptor beta chain originates from a study of shared clonotypes between healthy human individuals. Using roughly 180 ng DNA, 30,000 or so T cell genomes, the sorted-subset replicate PCRs were run. Here immunoSEQ multiplex PCR was the method, and the copy in TCRdb shows in-frame clones only, minus some. The data hold about 1.9 million clones, with 90% to 95% observed a single time. Study-level findings and limits: Sampling covered blood only; tissue repertoires likely differ.

Naive CD8 cells, CD45RO-negative and positively selected for CCR7, excluded terminally differentiated effector memory CD45RA+ cells. Donors were healthy HIV-negative adults without recent acute infections or vaccinations. Germline-derived CDR1 and CDR2 are SQVTM and ANQGSEA. The CDR3 runs to 13 residues. The ends were cut back, 5 bases at V and 5 bases at J, with 16 bases in the middle. With regard to this clone: Its antigen remains unidentified.

The chain carries TRBV29-1 and TRBJ2-7; no definite D call. This TCR derives from a man between 18 and 29 years old in good health. Some clones in this sample may be carry-over from other donors' samples. Input material: naive CD8+ T cells from PBMCs. CDR3 nucleotide sequence: TGCAGCGTTTCTCTCCCACTCGCCCACGAGCAGTACTTC. Its protein product is CSVSLPLAHEQYF.